The rows below give T cell receptor beta chains drawn from one sample of a study of T cells after yellow fever vaccination. Via MiXCR, TCRdb re-called the 5' RACE reads, giving one row per CDR3 protein. The sample comprises about 320,000 distinct CDR3 sequences, about 10% of which are singletons, and less than 3.5% rests with the top ten. The material sequenced was CD4+ T cells sorted from PBMCs, taken 45 days after the yellow fever booster vaccination. These receptors originate from a man aged 18 to 35 who received the YFV17D yellow fever vaccine. Each CDR3 is given with its conserved first and last residue.

TRBJ2-1	TRBV20-1	CSARDGAGLEQFF
TRBJ2-5	TRBV20-1	CSAEGLAGGLETQYF
TRBJ1-1	TRBV27	CASSFGGADGTEAFF
TRBJ2-7	TRBV4-1	CASSQDLQGPMKQYF
TRBJ1-2	TRBV7-2	CASSFPGQEYYGYTF
TRBJ2-6	TRBV3-1	CASSHGNGANVLTF
TRBJ2-1	TRBV20-1	CSAIDRTGYNEQFF
TRBJ1-6	TRBV18	CASSPETVNNSPLHF
TRBJ1-5	TRBV11-2	CASSLGNNQPQHF
TRBJ1-5	TRBV7-2	CASSWTGGIGQPQHF
TRBJ2-1	TRBV4-1	CASSHPLLGTSGGEQFF
TRBJ2-1	TRBV6-4	CASSSGGGKQFF
TRBJ2-1	TRBV12-3/TRBV12-4	CASSLVLAGNEQFF
TRBJ2-5	TRBV7-7	CASSSRGAPQETQYF
TRBJ2-5	TRBV7-7	CASSLGTILQETQYF
TRBJ2-1	TRBV5-1	CASSSGLAGGLGGEQFF
TRBJ2-3	TRBV6-2/TRBV6-3	CASGTGPGRTDTQYF
TRBJ2-7	TRBV6-6	CASSLPGPVYEQYF
TRBJ1-1	TRBV18	CASSPGAGMNTEAFF
TRBJ1-2	TRBV4-2	CASSQDTSGNYGYTF
TRBJ2-3	TRBV3-1	CASSPTPTSGHLKYF
TRBJ1-5	TRBV27	CASRTWTGSNQPQHF
TRBJ2-5	TRBV12-3/TRBV12-4	CASSLQLGETQYF
TRBJ2-5	TRBV11-2	CASSPGWVDRDRETQYF
TRBJ2-2	TRBV5-1	CASSTGGLAAPGSCFF
TRBJ2-3	TRBV5-4	CASGLAEQSTDTQYF
TRBJ2-7	TRBV18	CASSRVQGREQYF
TRBJ2-3	TRBV5-6	CASSSLQGADTQYF
TRBJ2-5	TRBV3-1	CASSQEALAGFQETQYF
TRBJ2-7	TRBV5-1	CASSLAGGQGDEYF
TRBJ2-2	TRBV4-1	CASSLVELTGSGSGELFF
TRBJ2-7	TRBV29-1	CSVVTGYEQYF
TRBJ2-1	TRBV20-1	CSARNSGGVDEQFF
TRBJ1-4	TRBV30	CAWTSQGLALNEKLFF
TRBJ1-5	TRBV20-1	CSARPGQASNQPQHF
TRBJ1-1	TRBV10-3	CAISEVRGTEAFF
TRBJ2-6	TRBV12-3/TRBV12-4	CASTPGGSGANVLTF
TRBJ2-2	TRBV7-2	CASSWSRPGQGDTGELFF
TRBJ2-7	TRBV10-3	CAISSSSRTYEQYF
TRBJ1-1	TRBV28	CASSFITRPEAFF
TRBJ2-2	TRBV7-9	CASSSGTPVSGELFF
TRBJ2-3	TRBV18	CASSGLTGPPTDTQYF
TRBJ2-3	TRBV5-1	CASTPGGANPDTQYF
TRBJ1-5	TRBV6-1	CASSATTGVRNQPQHF
TRBJ1-2	TRBV9	CASSTHSGQGASNGYTF
TRBJ2-1	TRBV4-2	CASSQEYNEQFF
TRBJ1-1	TRBV7-2	CASSSRGWAEAFF
TRBJ2-1	TRBV29-1	CSGLDRGPNEQFF
TRBJ1-6	TRBV12-3/TRBV12-4	CASSIGQAKDSPLHF
TRBJ2-5	TRBV5-1	CASSLEGRQETQYF
TRBJ1-1	TRBV24-1	CATSENSGGNEAFF
TRBJ2-1	TRBV6-5	CASSYKGQGAYNEQFF
TRBJ1-5	TRBV2	CASFRGDSNQPQHF
TRBJ1-2	TRBV6-5	CASSPPTGTDLYGYTF
TRBJ2-3	TRBV6-2/TRBV6-3	CASSYSITVRGNTQYF
TRBJ2-1	TRBV20-1	CSARDRRVGFNEQFF